The sequence of this TCR beta chain was determined in a study of T cell responses to AZD1222 COVID-19 vaccine. On the study more broadly: Samples with a second dose at about 4 or about 12 weeks were pooled together. General observations from the study: Clonal diversity was possibly underestimated; the donors were predominantly white British and more often female. In the spike-specific TCR repertoire, nearly half reportedly target unmutated variant regions.

Germline V gives CDR1 LGHNT, CDR2 FRNRAP. The CDR3 runs 13 residues. The V end was cut by 3 bases, the J end by 1 base, with 4 bases between. Profiled with immunoSEQ multiplex PCR; TCRdb holds only in-frame clones, not every one. The repertoire includes roughly 70,000 clones, 75% to 85% of them detected once, and 5.4% sits in the top ten. A note on this clone: Its target is not known.

The sample consisted of peripheral blood, taken on day 0 of AZD1222 vaccination. This sequence originates from an adult in good health. V usage is TRBV12-5 and J usage is TRBJ2-1; the D is unclear. CDR3 sequence reads: CASGFGSYNEQFF. The DNA for the CDR3 is TGTGCTAGTGGTTTCGGTTCCTACAATGAGCAGTTCTTC.